This entry features one T cell receptor beta chain sequence. The time point here: after dendritic cell vaccination, including at tumor progression/relapse. The entry originates in a study of glioma-infiltrating T cells after dendritic cell vaccination. Overall study context: At biweekly intervals, patients got three intradermal dendritic cell vaccine injections.

This CDR3 comprises 17 residues. The V end lost 8 bases, the J end lost 2 bases, and 23 bases lay between the germline ends. In germline, CDR1 is MGHRA, CDR2 YSYEKL. Input was approximately 1.8 ug genomic DNA, or all available if less. Some clones are missing from TCRdb's copy, which holds only in-frame ones; the method was immunoSEQ multiplex PCR. The sample consists of tens of thousands of clones, about 83% of them appearing once. The TCR comes from a human donor with glioblastoma. The rearrangement joins TRBV4-1 to TRBJ2-3; tentative D call: TRBD2 (5 bases). Sequencing used blood, obtained after dendritic cell vaccination. CDR3 DNA: TGCGCCAGCCGTATCCGCGGGTCTACCCCTTTCACAGATACGCAGTATTTT. It yields the protein CASRIRGSTPFTDTQYF.